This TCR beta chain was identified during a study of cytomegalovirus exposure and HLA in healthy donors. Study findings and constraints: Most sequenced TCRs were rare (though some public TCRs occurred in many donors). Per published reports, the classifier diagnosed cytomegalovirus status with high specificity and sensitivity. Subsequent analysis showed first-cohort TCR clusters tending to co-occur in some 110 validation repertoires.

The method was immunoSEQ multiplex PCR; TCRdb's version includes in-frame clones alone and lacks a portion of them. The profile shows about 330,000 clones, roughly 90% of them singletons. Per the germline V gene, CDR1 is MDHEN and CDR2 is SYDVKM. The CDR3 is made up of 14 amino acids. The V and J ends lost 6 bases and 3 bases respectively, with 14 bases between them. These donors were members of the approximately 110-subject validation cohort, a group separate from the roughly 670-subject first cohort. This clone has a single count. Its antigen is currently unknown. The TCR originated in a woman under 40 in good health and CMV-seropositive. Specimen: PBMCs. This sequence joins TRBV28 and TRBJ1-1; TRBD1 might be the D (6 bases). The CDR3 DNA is TGTGCCAGCAGGTACAGGGTTGGGGACACTGAAGCTTTCTTT. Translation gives CASRYRVGDTEAFF.